A single T cell receptor (beta chain) is shown here with its context. The sample originates from a study of blood T cell repertoires in COVID-19. Across the study: The United States, Italy and Spain provided the acute and convalescent COVID-19 samples. T cells, B-cell-depleted T cells, or PBMCs supplied cDNA or gDNA.

The CDR3 covers 15 residues. Germline V gene lookup returns CDR1 SGHTA and CDR2 FQGNSA. With 3 bases clipped from V and 5 bases from J, the junction kept 8 bases outside the gene matches. The authors' processing: The authors estimated nucleated cell counts from reference gene primer amplification. The data were produced by immunoSEQ multiplex PCR, yet TCRdb's version contains in-frame clones alone and is incomplete. That table gives V, J and clone size, and the DNA gave D and trimming. The sample lists over 95,000 clones; roughly 88% were seen once. Sequencing was carried out using peripheral blood. The receptor's source is a woman in her 70s who had recovered from COVID-19. This chain joins TRBV7-2 and TRBJ2-7; 9 bases match TRBD1. Here the CDR3 DNA reads TGTGCCAGCAGCTTTCGACAGGGGGGGGTAGACGAGCAGTACTTC. Its translation: CASSFRQGGVDEQYF.